This TCR beta chain is drawn from a study of T cell responses to AZD1222 COVID-19 vaccine. At the level of the study: Pooled in the analysis were second doses at about 4 or about 12 weeks.

Study observations and caveats: Sampling that yielded the repertoires occurred only after the peak T cell response. In the spike-specific TCR repertoire, nearly half reportedly target unmutated variant regions. Spike as a whole was targeted by vaccine-associated CD4 TCRs, dominant at 160-218 and 743-854.

Notes on this clone: Its specificity is unknown.

Produced via immunoSEQ multiplex PCR; TCRdb's table is partial and in-frame only. The sample contains about 120,000 clones, 85% to 90% of which appear only once. The CDR3 runs to 13 residues. The germline gives CDR1 SQVTM, CDR2 ANQGSEA. V was pared by 5 bases and J by 5 bases, with 5 bases of the junction left unmatched. The source of this sequence is an adult in good health. The sequences come from peripheral blood, collected on day 0 of AZD1222 vaccination. The chain combines TRBV29-1 with TRBJ2-2, with TRBD1 identical over 7 bases. The CDR3, as DNA: TGCAGCGTTAACAGGGGTAGGACCGGGGAGCTGTTTTTT. It specifies CSVNRGRTGELFF.